What follows are 30 T cell receptor beta chains derived from one specimen sequenced in a study of blood T cell repertoires in COVID-19 (TCRdb year 2020). The method was the immunoSEQ multiplex PCR assay. TCRdb retrieved this table from immuneACCESS and kept in-frame rearrangements only. Not all clones are present; in checked studies, unresolved V genes account for under half, and no reason is known for the remainder. This sample has hundreds of thousands of clones in its table, and approximately 89% of those were observed once. 1.8% of the sample goes to the ten largest clones. Sequencing was carried out using peripheral blood. The origin of the receptors is a woman aged 25 to 39 with COVID-19, enrolled during active disease.

This clone has just a few counts. V usage is TRBV4-3 and J usage is TRBJ1-2, with TRBD1 matching 7 bases. CDR1 is LGHNA, CDR2 YSLEER, per germline. The CDR3 runs to 15 residues. Trimming removed 0 bases from V and 2 bases from J; junction bases left unmatched: 3. The CDR3 here is CASSQERGPNYGYTF. The CDR3 nucleotides read TGCGCCAGCAGCCAAGAAAGGGGGCCAAACTATGGCTACACCTTC.

The chain has TRBV7-9 and TRBJ2-3; D perhaps matches TRBD1 (6 bases). V gave up 5 bases and J gave up 6 bases, with 9 bases separating them. The CDR3 is 12 residues long. Germline-derived CDR1 and CDR2 are SEHNR and FQNEAQ (reference sequence). The chain's CDR3 is CASSPRGDTQYF. CDR3 sequence (DNA): TGTGCCAGCAGCCCGAGGGGGGATACGCAGTATTTT.

This clone was observed once. The rearrangement joins TRBV10-3 to TRBJ2-1; a possible D gene is TRBD2 (6 bases). V lost 4 bases to trimming and J lost 1 base, with 8 bases between them. Germline CDR1 is ENHRY and CDR2 is SYGVKD. The CDR3 sequence is 14 residues long. CDR3: CAISGSGSYNEQFF. CDR3 in DNA: TGTGCCATCAGTGGTAGCGGTTCCTACAATGAGCAGTTCTTC.

The V call is TRBV14, the J call TRBJ1-6, with 10 nucleotides matching TRBD1. Germline V gene sequence: CDR1 SGHDN, CDR2 FVKESK. CDR3 length: 17 residues. Germline trimming cut 3 bases from V and 10 bases from J; bases unmatched to any gene: 12. CDR3 in DNA: TGTGCCAGCAGCCACCTGTACCCGGGACAGGGGAACTCACCCCTCCACTTT. Its protein product is CASSHLYPGQGNSPLHF.

The chain combines TRBV12-5 with TRBJ2-3; 9 nucleotides line up with TRBD2. This CDR3 comprises 18 residues. Losses at the gene ends were 6 bases for V and 8 bases for J; bases not matched to a gene: 21. CDR1 LGHNT and CDR2 FRNRAP come from the germline V gene. CDR3 region: CASGPGLARPDIWGTQYF. In nucleotides, the CDR3 is TGTGCTAGTGGCCCAGGACTAGCGCGACCCGATATTTGGGGTACGCAGTATTTT.

The table lists this clone with a few counts. This chain joins TRBV27 and TRBJ1-5, with TRBD1 as a possible D gene (5 bases). This CDR3 has 15 amino acids. CDR1 is MNHEY, CDR2 SMNVEV, per germline (reference sequence). V lost 0 bases and J 4 bases, leaving 10 bases between the germline ends. CDR3 protein: CASSLSTAENQPQHF. The CDR3 DNA sequence: TGTGCCAGCAGTTTATCGACAGCTGAGAATCAGCCCCAGCATTTT.

J is TRBJ2-2 and V is TRBV6-5; no clear D gene. The CDR3 has 14 amino acids. Trimming removed 7 bases at V and 0 bases at J, with 9 bases between. Germline V CDR1 and CDR2: MNHEY, SVGAGI. CDR3: CASKQNTNTGELFF. For the CDR3, the DNA is TGTGCCAGCAAACAGAATACGAACACCGGGGAGCTGTTTTTT.

This chain uses TRBV7-8 with TRBJ1-1; D unclear. Trimming removed 2 bases from V and 0 bases from J, with 13 bases in between. Germline V CDR1 and CDR2: SGHVS, FQNEAQ. The CDR3 sequence is 16 residues long. CDR3 in amino acids: CASSLTRRALNTEAFF. The CDR3 region has the DNA TGTGCCAGCAGCTTAACCCGGAGGGCCTTGAACACTGAAGCTTTCTTT.

The chain links TRBV18 to TRBJ2-7; 7 positions match TRBD1. The CDR3 extends over 14 amino acids. Germline values: CDR1 KGHSH, CDR2 LQKENI. V shed 2 bases, J shed 2 bases, and the junction held 3 bases outside the gene matches. CDR3 protein: CASSPGQATYEQYF. The CDR3 nucleotides are TGTGCCAGCTCACCAGGACAGGCCACCTACGAGCAGTACTTC.

This clone has just one count. J is TRBJ2-3 and V is TRBV9; 13 nucleotides agree with TRBD2. The germline CDR1 and CDR2 sequences are SGDLS and YYNGEE. Trimming at V came to 3 bases and at J to 4 bases, leaving 14 bases not matched to a gene. CDR3 length: 19 residues. In nucleotides, the CDR3 is TGTGCCAGCAGCGGGTTTTCTGGGACTAGCGGGGAGGTTGCAGATACGCAGTATTTT. It encodes CASSGFSGTSGEVADTQYF.

The rearrangement joins TRBV11-2 to TRBJ1-2; 7 bases match TRBD1. V was clipped by 5 bases and J by 0 bases; unmatched bases: 3. Looked up from germline, CDR1 is SGHAT and CDR2 is FQNNGV. This CDR3 has 14 amino acids. For the CDR3, the DNA is TGTGCCAGCAGCGCGGACAGGACTAACTATGGCTACACCTTC. Protein sequence: CASSADRTNYGYTF.

V and J are TRBV6-5 and TRBJ1-2; perhaps TRBD1 as D (5 bases). CDR1 and CDR2 (germline): MNHEY, SVGAGI. CDR3 length: 13 amino acids. The V and J ends lost 6 bases and 4 bases respectively, with 12 bases between them. CDR3 residues: CASRMDNRYGYTF. The CDR3 DNA reads TGTGCCAGCAGGATGGACAACCGCTATGGCTACACCTTC.

The V gene is TRBV5-1, the J gene TRBJ2-3; TRBD2 agrees at 8 bases. The CDR3 covers 16 residues. Per germline, CDR1 SGHRS and CDR2 YFSETQ. The trim removed 4 bases at V and 2 bases at J, leaving 9 bases unmatched. CDR3 region: CASSIGLAGTTDTQYF. DNA of the CDR3: TGCGCCAGCAGCATCGGTTTAGCGGGGACCACAGATACGCAGTATTTT.

This clone appeared a few times. The CDR3 spells CASSRLNLNTEAFF. The CDR3 region has the DNA TGTGCCAGCAGTAGACTCAACCTGAACACTGAAGCTTTCTTT. This chain joins TRBV28 and TRBJ1-1, with D unclear. The length of the CDR3 is 14 residues. V was trimmed by 5 bases and J by 0 bases, leaving 10 bases between them. Germline CDR1 reads MDHEN; CDR2 reads SYDVKM.

J is TRBJ1-6 and V is TRBV29-1; unclear D gene. Germline V gene lookup returns CDR1 SQVTM and CDR2 ANQGSEA. The CDR3 runs to 13 residues. Trimming left V 5 bases short and J 0 bases short, with 5 bases between. CDR3 bases: TGCAGCGTTCGGAGCTCCTATAATTCACCCCTCCACTTT. Translated, it gives CSVRSSYNSPLHF.

Here the CDR3 reads CASSPTSTTDYGYTF. CDR3 DNA sequence: TGTGCCAGCTCACCGACCTCGACAACCGATTATGGCTACACCTTC. The V and J genes are TRBV18 and TRBJ1-2; no firm D call. The CDR3 sequence is 15 residues long. V shed 3 bases and J shed 5 bases, with 16 bases lying between them. From germline, CDR1 is KGHSH and CDR2 LQKENI.

The chain links TRBV14 to TRBJ1-2, with 7 bases fitting TRBD1. Germline loops: CDR1 SGHDN, CDR2 FVKESK. The CDR3 loop spans 13 amino acids. V shed 6 bases and J 7 bases; nucleotides not matched to a gene: 8. DNA of the CDR3: TGTGCCAGCAGACCTGACAGGGAGTCTGGCTACACCTTC. It translates to CASRPDRESGYTF.

The chain recombines TRBV6-2 or TRBV6-3 with TRBJ2-1; 9 nucleotides agree with TRBD1. With V trimmed by 7 bases and J by 8 bases, 15 bases remained unmatched. Germline-derived CDR1 and CDR2 are MNHEY and SVGEGT. The CDR3 is made up of 16 amino acids. The CDR3 DNA follows: TGTGCCAGCAACCCCATGTCGGGACAGGGATTCCATGAGCAGTTCTTC. Its protein is CASNPMSGQGFHEQFF.

This sequence joins TRBV5-6 and TRBJ1-2, with D hard to call. The CDR3 runs 12 residues. CDR1 and CDR2 (germline): SGHDT, YYEEEE. The germline V and J ends were trimmed by 0 bases and 10 bases, with 10 bases remaining between them. This CDR3 reads CASSLASHDYTF. CDR3 coding DNA: TGTGCCAGCAGCTTGGCGAGTCATGACTACACCTTC. The whole variable domain, remainder taken from reference TRBV5-6 and TRBJ1-2, is DAGVTQSPTHLIKTRGQQVTLRCSPKSGHDTVSWYQQALGQGPQFIFQYYEEEERQRGNFPDRFSGHQFPNYSSELNVNALLLGDSALYLCASSLASHDYTFGSGTRLTVV.

This rearrangement joins TRBV18 to TRBJ2-1; 8 bases fit TRBD2. Germline CDR1 is KGHSH and CDR2 is LQKENI. This CDR3 region has 16 residues. The ends lost 4 bases at V and 5 bases at J; junction bases unmatched: 10. CDR3: CASSLTGTRPNNEQFF. The DNA for the CDR3 is TGTGCCAGCTCACTTACCGGGACTAGACCCAACAATGAGCAGTTCTTC.

This clone has only one observation. The chain has TRBV29-1 and TRBJ1-2; D is unclear. The length of the CDR3 is 13 residues. V lost 6 bases and J 4 bases, leaving 15 bases between the germline ends. Germline CDR1 and CDR2: SQVTM and ANQGSEA. The chain's CDR3 is CSVESGRIYGYTF. The CDR3 nucleotides are TGCAGCGTCGAAAGCGGACGGATCTATGGCTACACCTTC.

V is TRBV27 and J is TRBJ1-2; D not certain. This CDR3 has 12 residues. CDR1 is MNHEY and CDR2 is SMNVEV in the germline V gene (reference sequence). Trimming left V 8 bases short and J 7 bases short, with 14 bases between. In DNA, the CDR3 is TGTGCCAGCTTCCACCAGAAGTCTGGCTACACCTTC. Translation gives CASFHQKSGYTF.

This chain uses TRBV6-2 or TRBV6-3 with TRBJ1-1, with no clear D. Trimming removed 0 bases from V and 3 bases from J, with 11 bases in between. Germline CDR1 reads MNHEY; CDR2 reads SVGEGT. The CDR3 spans 15 residues. The CDR3 protein is CASSYSEGLDTEAFF. DNA of the CDR3: TGTGCCAGCAGTTACTCGGAGGGTCTCGACACTGAAGCTTTCTTT.

This chain links TRBV7-2 with TRBJ2-5, with TRBD2 identical over 8 bases. The germline V gene has CDR1 SGHTA and CDR2 FQGNSA. The CDR3 totals 14 residues. V gave up 4 bases and J gave up 5 bases; unmatched junction bases: 6. Here the CDR3 reads CASSSPGGLETQYF. In nucleotides, the CDR3 is TGTGCCAGCAGCTCCCCGGGGGGGCTGGAGACCCAGTACTTC.

V gene TRBV7-4 combines with J gene TRBJ2-7; D is unresolved. Germline CDR1 SGHVT, CDR2 SQSDAQ. The CDR3 is 11 residues long. The V and J ends lost 4 bases and 4 bases respectively, with 5 bases between them. CDR3 sequence: CASSSYYEQYV. The CDR3 coding sequence is TGTGCCAGCAGCTCCTATTACGAGCAGTACGTC.

The chain has TRBV6-5 and TRBJ1-1; D might be TRBD1 (6 bases). Trimming removed 0 bases at V and 11 bases at J, with 19 bases between. Looked up from germline, CDR1 is MNHEY and CDR2 is SVGAGI. The CDR3 covers 15 residues. This CDR3 reads CASSYSIRDNIGAFF. The CDR3 DNA reads as TGTGCCAGCAGTTACTCTATCCGGGACAATATTGGGGCTTTCTTT.

The V call is TRBV29-1, the J call TRBJ2-5; the match to TRBD2 covers 8 bases. The CDR3 is made up of 15 amino acids. J gave up 3 bases and V 4 bases, and 10 bases lay outside the gene matches. Germline lookup yields CDR1 SQVTM and CDR2 ANQGSEA. The CDR3 region has the DNA TGCAGCGTTGCGAGGGGGAGTAGCGGGAAAGAGACCCAGTACTTC. Its protein is CSVARGSSGKETQYF. Full variable domain (remainder filled in from reference TRBV29-1 and TRBJ2-5): SAVISQKPSRDICQRGTSLTIQCQVDSQVTMMFWYRQQPGQSLTLIATANQGSEATYESGFVIDKFPISRPNLTFSTLTVSNMSPEDSSIYLCSVARGSSGKETQYFGPGTRLLVL.

The V call is TRBV6-5, the J call TRBJ1-1, with D uncertain. Germline CDR1 is MNHEY and CDR2 is SVGAGI. This CDR3 is 14 amino acids long. V lost 4 bases and J lost 0, with 9 bases in between. The CDR3 loop reads CASSFRSLNTEAFF. In nucleotides, the CDR3 is TGTGCCAGCAGTTTCCGGAGCCTGAACACTGAAGCTTTCTTT.

This clone was recorded only once. The chain has TRBV19 and TRBJ1-1, with a tentative D call TRBD1 (6 bases). The ends were cut back, 1 base at V and 1 base at J, with 7 bases in the middle. Germline assignment: CDR1 LNHDA and CDR2 SQIVND (reference sequence). The CDR3 covers 14 residues. The CDR3 bases are TGTGCCAGTAGTATAGGGACAGCGAACACTGAAGCTTTCTTT. The encoded protein is CASSIGTANTEAFF.

This clone was picked up a small number of times. The rearrangement joins TRBV28 to TRBJ1-5; D call uncertain. This CDR3 spans 15 amino acids. V lost 1 base and J 6 bases, leaving 13 bases between the germline ends. CDR1 and CDR2 (germline): MDHEN, SYDVKM. In DNA form, the CDR3 reads TGTGCCAGCAGTTTATTCGGGGTTTCGGCTCAGCCCCAGCATTTT. Amino acids: CASSLFGVSAQPQHF.